Described below is a single T cell receptor (beta chain) sequence and its context. As handled by the study authors: Amplifying reference gene primers gave estimates of nucleated cell counts. Repertoires were generated with immunoSEQ multiplex PCR, while TCRdb's copy carries only in-frame clones and drops some. D and trimming were read from the DNA, whereas the V and J calls and clone size are those reported in that table. In the table there are around 250,000 clones, almost 85% of which are singletons. These data belong to a study of blood T cell repertoires in COVID-19. As for the study in general: Samples taken during acute and convalescent COVID-19 were collected in the United States, Italy and Spain. PBMCs, B-cell-depleted T cells, or T cells provided the cDNA or gDNA that made up the material.

Germline V gives CDR1 SEHNR, CDR2 FQNEAQ (reference sequence). After removal of 4 bases from V and 1 base from J, the junction contained 2 bases not matched to a gene. There are 15 residues in the CDR3. The sequencing input was peripheral blood. The rearrangement uses TRBV7-9 and TRBJ1-4; 8 nucleotides agree with TRBD1. This TCR came from a middle-aged man with active or convalescent COVID-19. CDR3 nucleotides: TGTGCCAGCAGCTCCGACAGGGGAACTAATGAAAAACTGTTTTTT. As protein: CASSSDRGTNEKLFF.